Given below is one T cell receptor (beta chain) in context. The source of the sample is a study of T cell changes during pregnancy in multiple sclerosis. Looked up from germline, CDR1 is KGHSH and CDR2 is LQKENI. V lost 2 bases, J lost 2 bases, and 12 bases lay in between. This CDR3 has 16 residues. Profiled with immunoSEQ multiplex PCR; TCRdb holds only in-frame clones, not every one. The data hold 40,000 to 55,000 clones, with around nine tenths observed a single time. The V call is TRBV18, the J call TRBJ1-4; D is unclear. This sequence originates from a female donor with multiple sclerosis, enrolled in a pregnancy study. Sequenced here: CD4+ T cells from peripheral blood mononuclear cells, sampled before pregnancy. The CDR3 region is CASSPSRSWTNEKLFF. Here the CDR3 DNA reads TGTGCCAGCTCACCAAGTCGCAGTTGGACTAATGAAAAACTGTTTTTT.